This T cell receptor (beta chain) stems from a study of cytomegalovirus exposure and HLA in healthy donors. The CDR3 spans 14 residues. The germline gives CDR1 SGDLS, CDR2 YYNGEE. V lost 2 bases and J 1 base, leaving 9 bases between the germline ends. Concerning this clone itself: What it binds is unknown.

60 Vbeta and 13 Jbeta primers were used in PCR. TCRdb's copy holds only in-frame clones and misses some; the assay was immunoSEQ multiplex PCR. The data hold 200,000 to 250,000 clones, with about 80% observed a single time. Whole-study findings and limits: When analyzed later, a missense DCLRE1C variant was found to be linked to TCR beta V- and J-gene trimming. Common viral pathogens were later found to be apparently linked to several of the most significant clusters.

V gene TRBV9 combines with J gene TRBJ1-1, with a possible D match to TRBD1 (5 bases). What was sequenced was PBMCs. The clonotype originates from a woman aged 55-70 years in good health and CMV-seropositive. This chain's CDR3 is CASSVAGQNTEAFF. For the CDR3, the DNA is TGTGCCAGCAGCGTCGCTGGACAGAACACTGAAGCTTTCTTT.